Shown below are 29 T cell receptor beta chains from a single sample sequenced in a study of T cell responses to AZD1222 COVID-19 vaccine. The repertoire was sequenced with immunoSEQ multiplex PCR; TCRdb's copy has only in-frame clones and lacks some. This sample carries about 120,000 clones, around nine tenths of them seen once, and the ten largest clones take 9% to 15%. The sequenced sample was peripheral blood, obtained on day 0 of AZD1222 vaccination. These receptors originate from an adult in good health.

The chain couples TRBV3-1 (or the pseudogene TRBV3-2) to TRBJ1-1; possibly TRBD1 for D (5 bases). CDR1 is LGHDT and CDR2 is YNNKEL in the germline V gene (reference sequence). Trimming cost V 7 bases and J 3 bases, with 15 bases left between them. The length of the CDR3 is 14 residues. The CDR3 is CASTLWGWDTEAFF. The CDR3 DNA reads as TGTGCCAGCACCCTATGGGGGTGGGACACTGAAGCTTTCTTT.

This chain joins TRBV19 and TRBJ1-1; D call uncertain. This CDR3 contains 13 residues. Trimming stripped 10 bases from V and 4 bases from J, with 16 bases between. Germline lookup yields CDR1 LNHDA and CDR2 SQIVND (reference sequence). CDR3 sequence: CATSWPGSTEAFF. CDR3 coding DNA: TGTGCCACTTCTTGGCCGGGGAGCACTGAAGCTTTCTTT.

V is TRBV7-2 and J is TRBJ1-2; D unresolved. Germline values: CDR1 SGHTA, CDR2 FQGNSA. This CDR3 region has 18 residues. The V end was cut by 2 bases, the J end by 0 bases, with 19 bases between. CDR3 protein: CASSLNEFGGLANYGYTF. The CDR3 nucleotides read TGTGCCAGCAGCTTAAATGAATTCGGAGGGCTAGCTAACTATGGCTACACCTTC.

J is TRBJ2-7 and V is TRBV6-2 or TRBV6-3; D unclear. The length of the CDR3 is 14 residues. Trimming took off 4 bases at V and 4 bases at J, with 14 bases between the two ends. The germline CDR1 and CDR2 sequences are MNHEY and SVGEGT. The CDR3, as DNA: TGTGCCAGCAGTTCGTCCACCCGGGTATACGAGCAGTACTTC. Its translation: CASSSSTRVYEQYF.

The J gene is TRBJ2-7, the V gene TRBV19; the D gene is possibly TRBD1 (6 bases). V was clipped by 6 bases and J by 5 bases, with 14 bases between them. From germline, CDR1 is LNHDA and CDR2 SQIVND (reference sequence). The CDR3 contains 13 residues. This CDR3 is CASRRQEPNEQYF. In DNA, the CDR3 is TGTGCCAGTAGGCGACAGGAGCCTAACGAGCAGTACTTC.

The chain couples TRBV4-3 to TRBJ2-6, with 11 bases aligning to TRBD2. There are 19 residues in the CDR3. Germline CDR1 reads LGHNA; CDR2 reads YSLEER. Trimming at V came to 1 base and at J to 0 bases, leaving 5 bases not matched to a gene. CDR3 sequence (DNA): TGCGCCAGCAGCCAAGGAGTACTAGCGGGAGTCTCTGGGGCCAACGTCCTGACTTTC. As protein: CASSQGVLAGVSGANVLTF.

This clone was recorded once. The gene calls are TRBV5-4 and TRBJ1-6; possibly TRBD1 for D (6 bases). This CDR3 is 14 amino acids long. Between the trimmed V and J ends, which lost 4 bases and 8 bases, there was a span of 13 bases. CDR1 is SGHNT, CDR2 YYREEE, per germline (reference sequence). CDR3 sequence (DNA): TGTGCCAGCAGCACCCAGGGGAGCGATTCACCCCTCCACTTT. This translates into CASSTQGSDSPLHF.

The sample holds a few counts of this clone. Distinct nucleotide sequences in the sample also encode this CDR3. This sequence joins TRBV6-1 and TRBJ2-2; the match to TRBD1 covers 9 bases. Germline assignment: CDR1 MNHNS and CDR2 SASEGT. This CDR3 has 17 amino acids. The J segment lost 4 bases and the V segment lost 2 bases, leaving 8 bases of the junction unmatched. This chain's CDR3 is CASSEYRDRARTGELFF. In DNA, the CDR3 is TGTGCCAGCAGTGAATACCGGGACAGGGCGCGCACCGGGGAGCTGTTTTTT.

The chain joins TRBV5-1 to TRBJ2-7, with 8 bases fitting TRBD2. V shed 1 base, J shed 1 base, and the junction held 4 bases outside the gene matches. The germline V gene has CDR1 SGHRS and CDR2 YFSETQ. The CDR3 sequence is 15 residues long. CDR3 in DNA: TGCGCCAGCAGCTTGACGGGGGGGACGTCCTACGAGCAGTACTTC. Its protein product is CASSLTGGTSYEQYF. Combining the CDR3 with reference TRBV5-1 and TRBJ2-7 gives the whole variable domain KAGVTQTPRYLIKTRGQQVTLSCSPISGHRSVSWYQQTPGQGLQFLFEYFSETQRNKGNFPGRFSGRQFSNSRSEMNVSTLELGDSALYLCASSLTGGTSYEQYFGPGTRLTVT.

This clone was seen once. The V and J genes are TRBV18 and TRBJ2-4, with D unresolved. V was trimmed by 3 bases and J by 2 bases, leaving 5 bases between them. Germline loops: CDR1 KGHSH, CDR2 LQKENI. This CDR3 comprises 13 residues. CDR3 DNA sequence: TGTGCCAGCTCACCCACTTCCAAAAACATTCAGTACTTC. Translating it yields CASSPTSKNIQYF.

The CDR3 DNA reads as TGTGCCAGCAGCGCGGGAGCAGGGTGGACTAGCGGATTCTACGAGCAGTACTTC. Its translation: CASSAGAGWTSGFYEQYF. The chain combines TRBV28 with TRBJ2-7; 10 nucleotides align to TRBD2. V trimming: 6 bases; J trimming: 3 bases; junction bases outside the gene matches: 17. Germline values: CDR1 MDHEN, CDR2 SYDVKM. This CDR3 spans 18 amino acids.

The V call is TRBV9, the J call TRBJ2-1; D unclear. The CDR3 has 15 amino acids. The germline V gene has CDR1 SGDLS and CDR2 YYNGEE. Trimming removed 2 bases at V and 6 bases at J, with 15 bases between. CDR3 residues: CASSVGEVVGNEQFF. The DNA of the CDR3 is TGTGCCAGCAGCGTCGGAGAAGTGGTGGGCAATGAGCAGTTCTTC. Complete variable domain (other parts from reference TRBV9 and TRBJ2-1): DSGVTQTPKHLITATGQRVTLRCSPRSGDLSVYWYQQSLDQGLQFLIQYYNGEERAKGNILERFSAQQFPDLHSELNLSSLELGDSALYFCASSVGEVVGNEQFFGPGTRLTVL.

The chain joins TRBV11-2 to TRBJ2-2, with D tentatively TRBD1 (6 bases). Germline V gene sequence: CDR1 SGHAT, CDR2 FQNNGV. CDR3 length: 14 residues. Trimming removed 5 bases at V and 3 bases at J, with 10 bases between. The CDR3 coding sequence is TGTGCCAGCAGCCCAGCAGGGGACACCGGGGAGCTGTTTTTT. Translation gives CASSPAGDTGELFF.

This chain connects TRBV7-9 to TRBJ2-1; TRBD2 agrees at 8 bases. V shed 1 base, J shed 10 bases, and the junction held 12 bases outside the gene matches. Germline lookup yields CDR1 SEHNR and CDR2 FQNEAQ (reference sequence). The CDR3 is 16 residues long. This CDR3 is CASSLEGREGLEEQFF. The DNA for the CDR3 is TGTGCCAGCAGCTTAGAAGGCCGGGAGGGCCTCGAGGAGCAGTTCTTC.

The J gene is TRBJ2-1, the V gene TRBV30; D perhaps matches TRBD2 (6 bases). Germline values: CDR1 GTSNPN, CDR2 SVGIG (reference sequence). V was pared by 5 bases and J by 10 bases, with 15 bases between. The CDR3 covers 12 residues. CDR3 sequence (DNA): TGTGCCTGGGGGGGAGGTGTTTGGGAGCAGTTCTTC. This translates into CAWGGGVWEQFF.

The chain is built from TRBV28 and TRBJ1-4; D is ambiguous. Germline V gives CDR1 MDHEN, CDR2 SYDVKM. The V end lost 2 bases, the J end lost 4 bases, and 8 bases lay between the germline ends. The CDR3 has 14 residues. The CDR3 region is CASSLGGVNEKLFF. The DNA for the CDR3 is TGTGCCAGCAGTTTAGGAGGCGTTAATGAAAAACTGTTTTTT.

The chain couples TRBV13 to TRBJ1-2; 8 nucleotides match TRBD1. Germline V gene sequence: CDR1 PRHDT, CDR2 FYEKMQ (reference sequence). The CDR3 covers 15 residues. V shed 2 bases, J shed 3 bases, and the junction held 5 bases outside the gene matches. The CDR3 region has the DNA TGTGCCAGCAGCTTATCAGGGGGCGCTGACTATGGCTACACCTTC. Its translation: CASSLSGGADYGYTF. The variable domain in full, completed from reference TRBV13 and TRBJ1-2, reads AAGVIQSPRHLIKEKRETATLKCYPIPRHDTVYWYQQGPGQDPQFLISFYEKMQSDKGSIPDRFSAQQFSDYHSELNMSSLELGDSALYFCASSLSGGADYGYTFGSGTRLTVV.

The table lists this clone with a count of one. The chain carries TRBV11-2 and TRBJ1-2, with 8 bases fitting TRBD1. Germline assignment: CDR1 SGHAT and CDR2 FQNNGV. After removal of 3 bases from V and 1 base from J, the junction contained 4 bases not matched to a gene. The CDR3 is 15 residues long. The CDR3 DNA reads as TGTGCCAGCAGCTTCCAGGGGGCTAGTAACTATGGCTACACCTTC. Amino acid sequence: CASSFQGASNYGYTF. Looking up the rest from reference TRBV11-2 and TRBJ1-2 gives the full variable domain: EAGVAQSPRYKIIEKRQSVAFWCNPISGHATLYWYQQILGQGPKLLIQFQNNGVVDDSQLPKDRFSAERLKGVDSTLKIQPAKLEDSAVYLCASSFQGASNYGYTFGSGTRLTVV.

The CDR3 loop reads CASSSLGGGAEAFF. For the CDR3, the DNA is TGTGCCAGCAGTTCCCTCGGGGGGGGCGCTGAAGCTTTCTTT. This rearrangement joins TRBV28 to TRBJ1-1; maybe TRBD1 (6 bases). There are 14 residues in the CDR3. Looked up from germline, CDR1 is MDHEN and CDR2 is SYDVKM. V shed 4 bases and J shed 6 bases, with 15 bases lying between them.

This clone was seen a few times. V and J are TRBV28 and TRBJ1-2; 9 bases are shared with TRBD1. The CDR3 is 14 residues long. Germline V CDR1 and CDR2: MDHEN, SYDVKM. Losses at the gene ends were 5 bases for V and 4 bases for J; bases not matched to a gene: 5. The CDR3 region has the DNA TGTGCCAGCAGTACCGGGACAGGGCTCTATGGCTACACCTTC. The encoded protein is CASSTGTGLYGYTF.

This chain uses TRBV5-1 with TRBJ2-5, with 12 bases identical to TRBD2. J gave up 7 bases and V 4 bases, and 8 bases lay outside the gene matches. The CDR3 has 15 amino acids. Germline CDR1 is SGHRS and CDR2 is YFSETQ. DNA for the CDR3: TGCGCCAGCAGCCCGCGACTAGCGGGAGAGGGGACCCAGTACTTC. Protein product: CASSPRLAGEGTQYF.

This clone was observed a few times. The rearrangement links TRBV28 to TRBJ2-3; possibly TRBD2 for D (6 bases). CDR1 and CDR2 from the germline V gene are MDHEN and SYDVKM. The ends were cut back, 5 bases at V and 0 bases at J, with 9 bases in the middle. The CDR3 is 14 residues long. The DNA for the CDR3 is TGTGCCAGCAGTAATGCGGGGAGCACAGATACGCAGTATTTT. It encodes CASSNAGSTDTQYF.

This clone was recorded only once. CDR3 protein: CASSAPGPYNSPLHF. The CDR3 DNA follows: TGTGCCAGCAGTGCTCCGGGACCGTACAATTCACCCCTCCACTTT. This rearrangement joins TRBV27 to TRBJ1-6; D might be TRBD1 (5 bases). The V end lost 5 bases, the J end lost 7 bases, and 15 bases lay between the germline ends. The CDR3 is 15 residues long. Per germline, CDR1 MNHEY and CDR2 SMNVEV (reference sequence).

This clone appeared a few times. The rearrangement links TRBV6-5 to TRBJ1-5; perhaps TRBD1 as D (5 bases). Germline lookup yields CDR1 MNHEY and CDR2 SVGAGI. The CDR3 extends over 14 amino acids. V was pared by 6 bases and J by 1 base, with 10 bases between. CDR3 region: CASRPWGSNQPQHF. CDR3 DNA sequence: TGTGCCAGCAGGCCCTGGGGGAGCAATCAGCCCCAGCATTTT.

The rearrangement joins TRBV4-3 to TRBJ2-5; D tentatively reads TRBD1 or TRBD2 (5 bases each). From germline, CDR1 is LGHNA and CDR2 YSLEER. V was shortened by 1 base and J by 7 bases, with 16 bases between the two germline ends. This CDR3 has 15 residues. The CDR3 region is CASSQARGRRMTQYF. In DNA, the CDR3 is TGCGCCAGCAGCCAAGCCCGGGGACGGCGGATGACCCAGTACTTC.

The chain couples TRBV11-1 to TRBJ2-1; 11 bases match TRBD2. There are 15 residues in the CDR3. V lost 4 bases, J lost 7 bases, and 6 bases stayed unmatched. Looked up from germline, CDR1 is SGHAT and CDR2 is FQDESV (reference sequence). The CDR3 protein is CASSSTSGSTNEQFF. In DNA form, the CDR3 reads TGTGCCAGCAGCTCAACTAGCGGGAGTACTAATGAGCAGTTCTTC.

The J gene is TRBJ1-1, the V gene TRBV28, with TRBD1 as a possible D gene (5 bases). The V gene lost 1 base and the J gene lost 10 bases, with 22 bases spanning the gap. CDR1 is MDHEN, CDR2 SYDVKM, per germline. The CDR3 extends over 16 amino acids. The CDR3 loop reads CASSLSFQGLAVGAFF. The CDR3, as DNA: TGTGCCAGCAGTTTATCCTTCCAGGGACTCGCGGTGGGAGCTTTCTTT.

This clone was found a few times. The sample contains more than one DNA sequence encoding this CDR3. This sequence joins TRBV28 and TRBJ1-5; D unresolved. The CDR3 sequence is 14 residues long. The V end was cut by 3 bases, the J end by 0 bases, with 6 bases between. The germline CDR1 and CDR2 sequences are MDHEN and SYDVKM. The CDR3, as DNA: TGTGCCAGCAGTTTCCCCTATAGCAATCAGCCCCAGCATTTT. The encoded protein is CASSFPYSNQPQHF.

V is TRBV28 and J is TRBJ2-2; TRBD2 is a possible D gene (6 bases). V was shortened by 7 bases and J by 4 bases, with 13 bases between the two germline ends. Germline V gives CDR1 MDHEN, CDR2 SYDVKM. There are 14 residues in the CDR3. In DNA, the CDR3 is TGTGCCAGCAAGACGGGGGTGAGCACCGGGGAGCTGTTTTTT. Amino acids: CASKTGVSTGELFF.